These 21 T cell receptor beta chains were all obtained from the same sample, sequenced in a study of T cell responses to AZD1222 COVID-19 vaccine. Libraries were prepared by immunoSEQ multiplex PCR; TCRdb keeps only in-frame clonotypes and omits some of them. The sample includes about 100,000 clones, around 87% seen only once; the top ten take 4% to 4.5%. The sequencing here drew on peripheral blood, taken on day 0 of MenACWY control vaccination. The receptors here all came from an adult in good health.

The count of this clone is one. The chain joins TRBV4-1 to TRBJ1-3; D uncertain. The germline V gene encodes CDR1 MGHRA and CDR2 YSYEKL. The V end lost 0 bases, the J end lost 6 bases, and 12 bases lay between the germline ends. There are 15 residues in the CDR3. The CDR3 loop reads CASSQERPPENTIYF. The CDR3, as DNA: TGCGCCAGCAGCCAAGAAAGGCCTCCGGAAAACACCATATATTTT.

The genes are TRBV28 and TRBJ2-7, with D hard to call. The CDR3 loop spans 15 amino acids. Germline CDR1 MDHEN, CDR2 SYDVKM. V was clipped by 2 bases and J by 3 bases, with 14 bases between them. The CDR3 DNA sequence: TGTGCCAGCAGTTTAGACGGATCCTTGGGCTACGAGCAGTACTTC. Translating it yields CASSLDGSLGYEQYF.

The V and J genes are TRBV19 and TRBJ2-1; the D call may be TRBD1 or TRBD2 (5 bases each). V lost 2 bases and J lost 7, with 18 bases in between. Germline CDR1 LNHDA, CDR2 SQIVND (reference sequence). The CDR3 runs 16 residues. The CDR3 reads CASSILRGAGRNEQFF. CDR3 nucleotide sequence: TGTGCCAGTAGTATATTGAGGGGCGCAGGCCGGAATGAGCAGTTCTTC.

The chain couples TRBV5-4 to TRBJ2-3; weak D call: TRBD1 (5 bases). CDR1 is SGHNT, CDR2 YYREEE, per germline (reference sequence). This CDR3 has 16 amino acids. The V end was cut by 4 bases, the J end by 0 bases, with 15 bases between. The CDR3 region has the DNA TGTGCCAGCAGCCCAGAAGGGGCTCGTAGCACAGATACGCAGTATTTT. Translating it yields CASSPEGARSTDTQYF. The complete variable domain, with remaining parts taken from reference TRBV5-4 and TRBJ2-3, reads ETGVTQSPTHLIKTRGQQVTLRCSSQSGHNTVSWYQQALGQGPQFIFQYYREEENGRGNFPPRFSGLQFPNYSSELNVNALELDDSALYLCASSPEGARSTDTQYFGPGTRLTVL.

The CDR3 DNA reads TGTGCCAGCGGAGATACGCAGTATTTT. Its translation is CASGDTQYF. The chain uses TRBV7-8 and TRBJ2-3; D uncertain. Trimming took 8 bases from V and 5 from J, leaving 2 bases between them. Germline CDR1 is SGHVS and CDR2 is FQNEAQ. CDR3 length: 9 residues.

The rearrangement joins TRBV9 to TRBJ2-5, with TRBD2 matching 8 bases. This CDR3 contains 14 residues. J lost 9 bases, V lost 0 bases, and 7 bases had no gene match. CDR1 and CDR2 (germline): SGDLS, YYNGEE. DNA for the CDR3: TGTGCCAGCAGCGTAGCCTACGGCGGGAGGTCCCAGTACTTC. Translated: CASSVAYGGRSQYF.

The rearrangement uses TRBV29-1 and TRBJ2-5; 7 bases line up with TRBD1. This CDR3 is 12 amino acids long. The V and J ends lost 6 bases and 2 bases, in that order; junction bases with no gene match: 3. CDR1 and CDR2 (germline): SQVTM, ANQGSEA. The CDR3 nucleotides read TGCAGCGTAGGACAGGTTCAAGAGACCCAGTACTTC. It is translated as CSVGQVQETQYF.

The chain is built from TRBV7-2 and TRBJ1-5; tentative D call: TRBD1 (6 bases). Per germline, CDR1 SGHTA and CDR2 FQGNSA. There are 16 residues in the CDR3. The V end was cut by 4 bases, the J end by 3 bases, with 16 bases between. The DNA of the CDR3 is TGTGCCAGCAGCTCAGTAGTGGGGGCGGCCAATCAGCCCCAGCATTTT. Its translation: CASSSVVGAANQPQHF.

This sequence joins TRBV4-1 and TRBJ2-2, with TRBD1 matching 9 bases. The V gene end was trimmed by 3 bases and the J gene end by 4 bases; junction bases not matched to a gene: 15. The CDR3 extends over 19 amino acids. The germline gives CDR1 MGHRA, CDR2 YSYEKL. Here the CDR3 DNA reads TGCGCCAGCAGCCACACCACAATCGGGACAGGGACGGGCACCGGGGAGCTGTTTTTT. It encodes CASSHTTIGTGTGTGELFF.

V usage is TRBV6-5 and J usage is TRBJ2-5; 8 positions match TRBD1. Per germline, CDR1 MNHEY and CDR2 SVGAGI. The V segment lost 6 bases and the J segment 2 bases; nucleotides outside the gene matches: 8. The CDR3 loop spans 15 amino acids. This chain's CDR3 is CASSLQGVAQETQYF. The DNA of the CDR3 is TGTGCCAGCAGCCTACAGGGGGTGGCTCAAGAGACCCAGTACTTC.

This chain joins TRBV30 and TRBJ1-1, with D possibly matching TRBD1 (6 bases). The V and J ends lost 0 bases and 5 bases respectively, with 13 bases between them. The CDR3 spans 14 residues. Germline CDR1 reads GTSNPN; CDR2 reads SVGIG (reference sequence). CDR3 nucleotide sequence: TGTGCCTGGAGTGTACGACAGGAGGGAACTGAAGCTTTCTTT. It specifies CAWSVRQEGTEAFF.

The rearrangement uses TRBV6-5 and TRBJ1-2; TRBD1 might be the D (6 bases). Trimming shortened V by 4 bases and J by 4 bases, and 10 bases separated the two germline ends. The CDR3 has 13 amino acids. CDR1 and CDR2 (germline): MNHEY, SVGAGI. DNA of the CDR3: TGTGCCAGCAGTTCCGGACAGTCCTATGGCTACACCTTC. Protein: CASSSGQSYGYTF.

The V and J genes are TRBV2 and TRBJ1-5; D call uncertain. V was shortened by 8 bases and J by 5 bases, with 7 bases between the two germline ends. Germline assignment: CDR1 SNHLY and CDR2 FYNNEI. This CDR3 comprises 11 residues. This CDR3 is CASGGDQPQHF. The CDR3 nucleotides read TGTGCCAGCGGAGGAGATCAGCCCCAGCATTTT.

The genes are TRBV25-1 and TRBJ2-3, with 8 bases that match TRBD1. Trimming cost V 3 bases and J 1 base; bases outside gene matches: 6. This CDR3 is built from 16 residues. Per the germline V gene, CDR1 is MGHDK and CDR2 is SYGVNS. The CDR3, as DNA: TGTGCCAGCAGTGATGTCAGGGGGCTAGGCACAGATACGCAGTATTTT. Translation gives CASSDVRGLGTDTQYF.

The chain has TRBV7-9 and TRBJ2-3; D gene ambiguous. Trimming took off 3 bases at V and 0 bases at J, with 10 bases between the two ends. The CDR3 spans 15 residues. Germline-derived CDR1 and CDR2 are SEHNR and FQNEAQ (reference sequence). CDR3 protein: CASSFRPGSTDTQYF. CDR3 nucleotides: TGTGCCAGCAGCTTTCGGCCGGGTAGCACAGATACGCAGTATTTT.

The V gene is TRBV6-5, the J gene TRBJ2-6; 8 nucleotides agree with TRBD1. V gave up 5 bases and J gave up 2 bases; unmatched junction bases: 2. This CDR3 has 15 amino acids. Germline V gene data show CDR1 as MNHEY and CDR2 as SVGAGI. This CDR3 reads CASSPTGAGANVLTF. The DNA for the CDR3 is TGTGCCAGCAGTCCGACAGGGGCTGGGGCCAACGTCCTGACTTTC.

The chain employs TRBV5-1 and TRBJ2-1, with unresolved D. Germline V gene sequence: CDR1 SGHRS, CDR2 YFSETQ. V lost 2 bases and J 0 bases, leaving 9 bases between the germline ends. This CDR3 is 15 amino acids long. Here the CDR3 reads CASSFPDPSYNEQFF. For the CDR3, the DNA is TGCGCCAGCAGCTTCCCGGACCCCTCCTACAATGAGCAGTTCTTC.

The genes are TRBV9 and TRBJ2-3, with D possibly TRBD2 on 5 matching bases. With 6 bases removed from V and 2 bases from J, the gap between germline ends came to 22 bases. The CDR3 consists of 17 residues. Germline CDR1 SGDLS, CDR2 YYNGEE. CDR3 nucleotides: TGTGCCAGCACAGGTTCTATGCGGCCGGGGTACACAGATACGCAGTATTTT. Amino acids: CASTGSMRPGYTDTQYF.

The V gene is TRBV15, the J gene TRBJ1-2; D gene ambiguous. Germline CDR1 and CDR2: LNHNV and YYDKDF (reference sequence). Trimming removed 4 bases from V and 5 bases from J, with 11 bases in between. The CDR3 is 13 residues long. The CDR3 DNA is TGTGCCACCAGCATGTCTGGTGGGTATGGCTACACCTTC. It specifies CATSMSGGYGYTF. The full variable domain, its missing parts supplied by reference TRBV15 and TRBJ1-2, is DAMVIQNPRYQVTQFGKPVTLSCSQTLNHNVMYWYQQKSSQAPKLLFHYYDKDFNNEADTPDNFQSRRPNTSFCFLDIRSPGLGDTAMYLCATSMSGGYGYTFGSGTRLTVV.

This chain links TRBV28 with TRBJ1-2; D not certain. The CDR3 extends over 13 amino acids. CDR1 MDHEN and CDR2 SYDVKM come from the germline V gene. The V end was cut by 5 bases, the J end by 2 bases, with 9 bases between. Here the CDR3 reads CASSRTGNYGYTF. The CDR3 bases are TGTGCCAGCAGTCGGACGGGGAACTATGGCTACACCTTC.

The chain joins TRBV3-1 (or the pseudogene TRBV3-2) to TRBJ2-7; the match to TRBD1 covers 8 bases. CDR1 and CDR2 (germline): LGHDT, YNNKEL (reference sequence). The V gene end was trimmed by 6 bases and the J gene end by 3 bases; junction bases not matched to a gene: 4. The CDR3 is 13 amino acids. The CDR3 spells CASRTGGGYEQYF. CDR3 coding DNA: TGTGCCAGCAGAACAGGGGGTGGCTACGAGCAGTACTTC.